This T cell receptor (beta chain) was sequenced for a study of cytomegalovirus exposure and HLA in healthy donors. PCR employed 60 Vbeta and 13 Jbeta primers. Per the original data handling: Later, an analysis found 80 million or so unique TCR beta chains, and 8.5 million to 14 million of these were shared. Data came from immunoSEQ multiplex PCR; TCRdb stores just in-frame clones and leaves some out. The V and J calls and clone size were taken over from that table, and D and trimming were inferred from the DNA. The top ten hold 1% to 1.5% of the sample, which has 200,000 to 250,000 clones, roughly 84% seen once. The sequencing sample was made of PBMCs. This TCR derives from a human donor in good health.

The CDR3 DNA reads as TGTGCCAGCAGCATCAACTACGAGCAGTACTTC. It codes for CASSINYEQYF. V and J are TRBV28 and TRBJ2-7, with no clear D. Germline V gene sequence: CDR1 MDHEN, CDR2 SYDVKM. The germline V and J ends were trimmed by 6 bases and 3 bases, with 6 bases remaining between them. The CDR3 has 11 amino acids.